This T cell receptor (beta chain) originates from a study of T cell changes during pregnancy in multiple sclerosis. TCRdb's copy holds only in-frame clones and misses some; the assay was immunoSEQ multiplex PCR. Found here are some 80,000 clones, around 92% of them singletons; the top ten hold approximately 1%. This material consisted of peripheral blood, taken in the first trimester of pregnancy. The TCR comes from a female donor in good health, enrolled as a control in a pregnancy study.

CDR3 in amino acids: CASTGSTDTQYF. The CDR3 DNA is TGTGCCAGCACCGGGAGCACAGATACGCAGTATTTT. The chain links TRBV6-1 to TRBJ2-3, with D unclear. The CDR3 totals 12 residues. V was trimmed by 7 bases and J by 0 bases, leaving 5 bases between them. Germline V lookup: CDR1 MNHNS, CDR2 SASEGT.